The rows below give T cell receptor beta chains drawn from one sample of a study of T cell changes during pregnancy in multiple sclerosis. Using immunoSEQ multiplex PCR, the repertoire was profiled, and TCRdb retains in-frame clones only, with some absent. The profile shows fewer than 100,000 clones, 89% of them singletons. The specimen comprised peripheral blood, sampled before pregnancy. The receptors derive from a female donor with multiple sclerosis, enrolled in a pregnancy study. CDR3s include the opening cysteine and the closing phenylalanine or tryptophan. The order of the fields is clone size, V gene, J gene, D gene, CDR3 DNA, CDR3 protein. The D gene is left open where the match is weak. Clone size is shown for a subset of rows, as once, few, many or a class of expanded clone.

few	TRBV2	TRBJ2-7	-	TGTGCCAGCAGTGAAGCCAGCTACGAGCAGTACTTC	CASSEASYEQYF
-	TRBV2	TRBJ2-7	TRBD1	TGTGCCATTTCGGACAGGTTCTCCTACGAGCAGTACTTC	CAISDRFSYEQYF
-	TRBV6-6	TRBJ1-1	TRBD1	TGTGCCAGCACCCGGGACAGGGGAGGCACTGAAGCTTTCTTT	CASTRDRGGTEAFF
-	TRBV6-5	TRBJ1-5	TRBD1	TGTGCCAGCAGTTACGCACAGGGGCATCAGCCCCAGCATTTT	CASSYAQGHQPQHF
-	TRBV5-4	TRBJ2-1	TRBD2	TGTGCCAGCAGCGTCTCGGGGGGGGCTTACAATGAGCAGTTCTTC	CASSVSGGAYNEQFF
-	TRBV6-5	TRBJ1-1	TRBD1	TGTGCCAGCATCCGACCCGGGACAGGATCTGAAGCTTTCTTT	CASIRPGTGSEAFF
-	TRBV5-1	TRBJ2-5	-	TGCGCCAGCAGCTTGACGGGGGTCGCGGAAGAGACCCAGTACTTC	CASSLTGVAEETQYF
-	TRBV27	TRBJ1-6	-	TGTGCATCTAGGGAAGGGAGCTCCTATAATTCACCCCTCCACTTT	CASREGSSYNSPLHF
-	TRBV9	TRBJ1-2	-	TGTGCCAGCAGCGTAATGGAGGACAACTATGGCTACACCTTC	CASSVMEDNYGYTF
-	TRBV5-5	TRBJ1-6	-	TGTGCCAGCAGCCCGGCAATACAGGGATCCGGCTCCTATAATTCACCCCTCCACTTT	CASSPAIQGSGSYNSPLHF
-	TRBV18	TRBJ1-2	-	TGTGCCAGCTCACCACGACAGGAACTGGGTGACTATGGCTACACCTTC	CASSPRQELGDYGYTF
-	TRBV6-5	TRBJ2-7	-	TGTGCCAGCAGGGTGGGGCTAACAGGGCCCTACGAGCAGTACTTC	CASRVGLTGPYEQYF
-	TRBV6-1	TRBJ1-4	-	TGTGCCAGCACCGAGACTCAGGGCGGCGAAAAACTGTTTTTT	CASTETQGGEKLFF
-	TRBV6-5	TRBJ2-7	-	TGTGCCAGCAGTCACAGGGTATTGGACTACGAGCAGTACTTC	CASSHRVLDYEQYF
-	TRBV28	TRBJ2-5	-	TGTGCCAGCAGTTTGTGGCAGGCACAAGAGACCCAGTACTTC	CASSLWQAQETQYF
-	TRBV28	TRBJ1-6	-	TGTGCCAGCAGTTACTTTTCCTATAATTCACCCCTCCACTTT	CASSYFSYNSPLHF
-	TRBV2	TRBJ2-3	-	TGTGCCAGCAGTGAAGCGCTAGTTTCCACAGATACGCAGTATTTT	CASSEALVSTDTQYF
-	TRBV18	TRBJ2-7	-	TGTGCCAGCTCACCACCGGGTACGGCAGGGATGTACGAGCAGTACTTC	CASSPPGTAGMYEQYF
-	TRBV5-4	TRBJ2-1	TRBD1	TGTGCCAGCAGCTTGGGGTGGGGACAGAACCACGACTACAATGAGCAGTTCTTC	CASSLGWGQNHDYNEQFF
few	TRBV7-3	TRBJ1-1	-	TGTGCCAGCAGCCGAATCTCGACTAGCCAAGCTTTCTTT	CASSRISTSQAFF